The 23 T cell receptor beta chains below were found in one sample sequenced in a study of OX40 agonist ivuxolimab in advanced cancers. The assay was immunoSEQ multiplex PCR, and TCRdb's table has in-frame clones only and misses some. Of more than 45,000 clones listed, approximately 86% are singletons. The material was CD4+ or CD8+ T cells sorted from blood, obtained in a trial of the OX40 agonist ivuxolimab. These receptor sequences come from an adult with an advanced solid tumor such as melanoma, head and neck, liver or kidney cancer.

V is TRBV7-2 and J is TRBJ1-1; D unresolved. The V and J ends lost 5 bases and 4 bases respectively, with 11 bases between them. This CDR3 contains 13 residues. Germline V gene sequence: CDR1 SGHTA, CDR2 FQGNSA. The CDR3 sequence: CASSPYPVTEAFF. For the CDR3, the DNA is TGTGCCAGCAGCCCATACCCCGTCACTGAAGCTTTCTTT.

This chain connects TRBV28 to TRBJ2-7; D is unresolved. The V gene's germline CDR1 is MDHEN and CDR2 SYDVKM. CDR3 length equals 11 residues. V was pared by 5 bases and J by 3 bases, with 5 bases between. CDR3 DNA sequence: TGTGCCAGCAGTGCTCTCTACGAGCAGTACTTC. Residues: CASSALYEQYF.

This sequence joins TRBV30 and TRBJ2-6; a possible D gene is TRBD1 (6 bases). The CDR3 runs 16 residues. Germline CDR1 GTSNPN, CDR2 SVGIG (reference sequence). Trimming pared 3 bases from V and 0 bases from J, leaving 12 bases between. CDR3 amino acids: CAWRQQGTSGANVLTF. The CDR3 bases are TGTGCCTGGAGGCAACAGGGAACCTCTGGGGCCAACGTCCTGACTTTC.

This chain's CDR3 is CASKDRALLWNEQFF. In nucleotides, the CDR3 is TGTGCCAGCAAAGACAGGGCCCTCCTATGGAATGAGCAGTTCTTC. The chain uses TRBV2 and TRBJ2-1; TRBD1 matches at 7 bases. The CDR3 extends over 15 amino acids. The V gene end was trimmed by 7 bases and the J gene end by 7 bases; junction bases not matched to a gene: 13. Germline lookup yields CDR1 SNHLY and CDR2 FYNNEI.

V usage is TRBV19 and J usage is TRBJ2-3; D perhaps matches TRBD1 (5 bases). CDR1 and CDR2 from the germline V gene are LNHDA and SQIVND (reference sequence). Between the trimmed V and J ends, which lost 6 bases and 4 bases, there was a span of 17 bases. The CDR3 is 15 amino acids. The CDR3, as DNA: TGTGCCAGTAGAGACCGGACACCATATTCAGATACGCAGTATTTT. It yields the protein CASRDRTPYSDTQYF.

The rearrangement links TRBV7-7 to TRBJ2-5; TRBD1 agrees at 7 bases. This CDR3 has 15 residues. Germline V gives CDR1 SSHAT, CDR2 FNYEAQ (reference sequence). Trimming cost V 5 bases and J 1 base; bases outside gene matches: 7. The CDR3 loop is CASSPRTGPQETQYF. In DNA form, the CDR3 reads TGTGCCAGCAGCCCCCGGACAGGACCCCAAGAGACCCAGTACTTC.

The chain links TRBV2 to TRBJ2-2; TRBD1 matches at 7 bases. The CDR3 has 13 amino acids. Germline V gene data show CDR1 as SNHLY and CDR2 as FYNNEI. Trimming at V came to 7 bases and at J to 7 bases, leaving 6 bases not matched to a gene. The CDR3, as DNA: TGTGCCAGCACGAAGGGGGCAAACGGGGAGCTGTTTTTT. Translation: CASTKGANGELFF.

This clone was seen only once. The gene calls are TRBV19 and TRBJ1-5; 8 bases agree with TRBD1. V lost 5 bases and J lost 4; bases outside the gene matches: 10. The germline V gene has CDR1 LNHDA and CDR2 SQIVND (reference sequence). This CDR3 comprises 16 residues. The CDR3 sequence: CASSDYGQGRNQPQHF. In nucleotides, the CDR3 is TGTGCCAGTAGTGATTATGGACAGGGCCGAAATCAGCCCCAGCATTTT.

The V gene is TRBV19, the J gene TRBJ2-6; tentatively, D is TRBD1 (5 bases). Germline V gives CDR1 LNHDA, CDR2 SQIVND (reference sequence). CDR3 length equals 16 residues. The germline V and J ends were trimmed by 5 bases and 1 base, with 12 bases remaining between them. CDR3 DNA: TGTGCCAGTAGTCTCCACCAGGGTTCTGGGGCCAACGTCCTGACTTTC. It encodes CASSLHQGSGANVLTF.

V and J are TRBV5-1 and TRBJ1-1, with 8 positions matching TRBD1. V was pared by 1 base and J by 4 bases, with 6 bases of the junction left unmatched. CDR1 and CDR2 from the germline V gene are SGHRS and YFSETQ. This CDR3 is 15 amino acids long. CDR3: CASSLPEGQGTEAFF. DNA for the CDR3: TGCGCCAGCAGCTTGCCGGAAGGACAGGGCACTGAAGCTTTCTTT.

V gene TRBV7-3 combines with J gene TRBJ1-1; D may be TRBD1 (5 bases). From germline, CDR1 is SGHTA and CDR2 FQGTGA. The ends were cut back, 2 bases at V and 2 bases at J, with 9 bases in the middle. This CDR3 has 14 residues. The CDR3 nucleotides read TGTGCCAGCAGCTTATCTGGGACCAACACTGAAGCTTTCTTT. This codes for CASSLSGTNTEAFF.

The CDR3 DNA reads TGTGCCAGCAGTTACTCGAGCGGGGTGAGGGAGACCCAGTACTTC. Its translation is CASSYSSGVRETQYF. The chain carries TRBV6-5 and TRBJ2-5, with 7 bases matching TRBD2. V was pared by 0 bases and J by 5 bases, with 6 bases of the junction left unmatched. The CDR3 runs 15 residues. The germline CDR1 and CDR2 sequences are MNHEY and SVGAGI.

V and J are TRBV10-3 and TRBJ1-1, with D possibly TRBD1 on 5 matching bases. Trimming took 11 bases from V and 2 from J, leaving 18 bases between them. CDR3 length: 14 amino acids. Germline V CDR1 and CDR2: ENHRY, SYGVKD. The CDR3 loop is CAAERSGDNTEAFF. As DNA, the CDR3 is TGTGCCGCAGAAAGAAGTGGGGACAACACTGAAGCTTTCTTT.

This chain uses TRBV5-1 with TRBJ2-7; possibly TRBD1 for D (5 bases). The CDR3 has 14 residues. Germline loops: CDR1 SGHRS, CDR2 YFSETQ. Trimming shortened V by 4 bases and J by 6 bases, and 17 bases separated the two germline ends. The chain's CDR3 is CASSALKGEGEQYF. The CDR3 DNA reads TGCGCCAGCAGCGCCCTTAAAGGGGAAGGCGAGCAGTACTTC.

This sequence joins TRBV29-1 and TRBJ2-3, with 8 bases matching TRBD1. This CDR3 region has 15 residues. Germline loops: CDR1 SQVTM, CDR2 ANQGSEA. V shed 5 bases and J 2 bases; nucleotides not matched to a gene: 9. The CDR3 spells CSVRRGQGNTDTQYF. The CDR3 DNA follows: TGCAGCGTTCGTCGAGGACAGGGAAACACAGATACGCAGTATTTT.

This chain joins TRBV6-5 and TRBJ2-3, with 7 bases fitting TRBD1. The germline V gene has CDR1 MNHEY and CDR2 SVGAGI. The CDR3 runs to 14 residues. The ends lost 6 bases at V and 8 bases at J; junction bases unmatched: 11. CDR3 sequence reads: CASRQLDRVGTQYF. The DNA of the CDR3 is TGTGCCAGCAGGCAACTTGACAGGGTTGGTACGCAGTATTTT.

This chain joins TRBV9 and TRBJ1-6; 7 nucleotides agree with TRBD1. V shed 0 bases and J 6 bases; nucleotides not matched to a gene: 0. The CDR3 has 14 amino acids. Germline V gene data show CDR1 as SGDLS and CDR2 as YYNGEE. The chain's CDR3 is CASSVGQGNSPLHF. In DNA form, the CDR3 reads TGTGCCAGCAGCGTAGGACAGGGTAATTCACCCCTCCACTTT.

This chain joins TRBV4-1 and TRBJ2-3; D is uncertain. CDR3 length equals 13 residues. Per the germline V gene, CDR1 is MGHRA and CDR2 is YSYEKL. Trimming stripped 3 bases from V and 6 bases from J, with 10 bases between. CDR3 amino acids: CASSHPQTDTQYF. The CDR3 bases are TGCGCCAGCAGCCATCCACAAACTGATACGCAGTATTTT.

This clone was found once. The CDR3 protein is CASRNAGFSYNEQFF. In nucleotides, the CDR3 is TGTGCCAGCCGCAACGCGGGTTTCTCCTACAATGAGCAGTTCTTC. V and J are TRBV28 and TRBJ2-1, with D possibly matching TRBD2 (5 bases). This CDR3 contains 15 residues. V lost 8 bases and J lost 0, with 14 bases in between. The germline gives CDR1 MDHEN, CDR2 SYDVKM.

The chain employs TRBV11-3 and TRBJ2-1, with D uncertain. This CDR3 has 15 amino acids. V was trimmed by 1 base and J by 0 bases, leaving 7 bases between them. Germline-derived CDR1 and CDR2 are SGHNT and YENEEA. This chain's CDR3 is CASSLGRSSYNEQFF. CDR3 nucleotide sequence: TGTGCCAGCAGCTTAGGTCGGAGCTCCTACAATGAGCAGTTCTTC.

This sequence joins TRBV4-1 and TRBJ2-1, with 7 bases aligning to TRBD2. Unmatched junction bases numbered 15, after V lost 1 base and J lost 9 bases. Germline loops: CDR1 MGHRA, CDR2 YSYEKL. The CDR3 sequence is 17 residues long. The CDR3 region has the DNA TGCGCCAGCAGCCAAGGGGATCCCTTGCGGGAGCACGGTGAGCAGTTCTTC. As protein: CASSQGDPLREHGEQFF.

The chain recombines TRBV10-2 with TRBJ1-4, with D perhaps matching TRBD1 (5 bases). From germline, CDR1 is WSHSY and CDR2 SAAADI. V lost 3 bases, J lost 0 bases, and 8 bases lay in between. The CDR3 length is 15 residues. For the CDR3, the DNA is TGCGCCAGCAGTGATTCGGGGGCAACTAATGAAAAACTGTTTTTT. This sequence encodes CASSDSGATNEKLFF.

This sequence joins TRBV5-6 and TRBJ2-7, with 10 bases that match TRBD2. The CDR3 length is 14 residues. The germline V gene has CDR1 SGHDT and CDR2 YYEEEE. V lost 6 bases and J lost 3; bases outside the gene matches: 6. For the CDR3, the DNA is TGTGCCAGCACCGCTAGCGGGAGTATCTACGAGCAGTACTTC. Protein product: CASTASGSIYEQYF.